The sequence of this TCR beta chain was determined in a study of cytomegalovirus exposure and HLA in healthy donors. Study-wide results and caveats: It was reportedly the case that the classifier diagnosed cytomegalovirus status with high specificity and sensitivity.

As to this clone: Its specificity is unknown.

Deletions cut 3 bases from V and 13 bases from J, with 20 bases between. Per germline, CDR1 SGDLS and CDR2 YYNGEE. The CDR3 consists of 14 residues. Profiled with immunoSEQ multiplex PCR; TCRdb holds only in-frame clones, not every one. Of fewer than 200,000 clones listed, around 85% are singletons. From the roughly 110-subject validation cohort, which was separate from the roughly 670-subject first cohort, the donors were drawn. Sequencing was done on a sample of PBMCs. The chain is built from TRBV9 and TRBJ2-1, with TRBD2 as a possible D gene (5 bases). This TCR was recovered from a woman between 25 and 40 years old in good health and CMV-seronegative. Here the CDR3 reads CASSGTGVPVEQFF. The CDR3 nucleotides are TGTGCCAGCAGCGGTACCGGGGTCCCGGTGGAACAGTTCTTC.